This TCR beta chain was identified in a study of T cell responses to AZD1222 COVID-19 vaccine. Study context: Second-dose timings of about 4 or about 12 weeks were pooled. The study, taken as a whole, reports: Donors, mostly white British, included more females; clonal diversity was possibly underestimated. The number of AZD1222 recipients seropositive at baseline was only 6 or 7.

For this clone: Its antigen is unidentified.

The data were produced by immunoSEQ multiplex PCR, yet TCRdb's version contains in-frame clones alone and is incomplete. This sample has 110,000 to 150,000 clones, with 80% to 95% found just once. Sequences were derived from peripheral blood, sampled on day 0 of AZD1222 vaccination. The TCR sequence derives from an adult in good health.

The CDR3 nucleotides are TGTGCCACCAGCACCAGGGTGAATCCCCACGAGCAGTACTTC. This codes for CATSTRVNPHEQYF. The chain links TRBV15 to TRBJ2-7; TRBD1 is a possible D gene (5 bases). The V end lost 4 bases, the J end lost 5 bases, and 15 bases lay between the germline ends. CDR3 size: 14 residues. Germline-derived CDR1 and CDR2 are LNHNV and YYDKDF (reference sequence).